This paragraph covers one T cell receptor beta chain sequence. The data derive from a study of OX40 agonist ivuxolimab in advanced cancers. Study details: Patients in the trial were receiving intravenous ivuxolimab every 2 weeks, at doses of 0.01 to 10 mg/kg. Those enrolled were 70% to 85% male, with a mean age of around 60 years and ages from roughly 20 to 90.

Deletions cut 5 bases from V and 7 bases from J, with 15 bases between. The CDR3 is 15 amino acids. The germline V gene encodes CDR1 MDHEN and CDR2 SYDVKM. TCRdb's copy holds only in-frame clones and misses some; the assay was immunoSEQ multiplex PCR. The repertoire includes 99,000 or so clones, approximately 95% of them detected once, and about 0.17% sits in the top ten. The genes are TRBV28 and TRBJ1-6, with TRBD1 as a possible D gene (5 bases). This sequence originates from an adult with an advanced solid tumor such as melanoma, head and neck, liver or kidney cancer. The sample consisted of CD4+ or CD8+ T cells sorted from blood, taken in a trial of the OX40 agonist ivuxolimab. The CDR3 region is CASSPAGGGNSPLHF. DNA of the CDR3: TGTGCCAGCAGTCCAGCGGGGGGAGGGAATTCACCCCTCCACTTT.